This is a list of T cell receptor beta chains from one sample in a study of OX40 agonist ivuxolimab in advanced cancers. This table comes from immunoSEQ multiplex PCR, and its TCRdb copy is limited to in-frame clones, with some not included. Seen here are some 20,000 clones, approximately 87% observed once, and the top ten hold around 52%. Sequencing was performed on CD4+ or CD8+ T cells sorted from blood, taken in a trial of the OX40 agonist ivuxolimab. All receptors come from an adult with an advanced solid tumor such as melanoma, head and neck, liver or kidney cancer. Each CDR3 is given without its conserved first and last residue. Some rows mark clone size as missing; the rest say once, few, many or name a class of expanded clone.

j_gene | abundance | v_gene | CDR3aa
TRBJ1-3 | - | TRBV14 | ASSQGSGGGNTIY
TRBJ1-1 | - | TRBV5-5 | ASSVFTGGVLAEAF
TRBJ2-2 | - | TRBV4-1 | ASSPRDPYTGELF
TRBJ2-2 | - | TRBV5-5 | ASSPDRGTGELF
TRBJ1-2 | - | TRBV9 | ASSVATENYGYT
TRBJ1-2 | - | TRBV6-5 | ASRLGTVDGYT
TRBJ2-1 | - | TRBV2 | ASIFGLGVLTKF
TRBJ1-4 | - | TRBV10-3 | AISEPSEGDEKLF
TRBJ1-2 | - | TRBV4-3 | ASSQDLGNYGYT
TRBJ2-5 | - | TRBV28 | ASSPPGRANWYQETQY
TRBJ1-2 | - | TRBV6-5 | ASSYGQEDYGYT
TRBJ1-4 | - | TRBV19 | ASSMAGGNEKLF
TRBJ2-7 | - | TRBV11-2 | ASSPRDSKLTYEQY
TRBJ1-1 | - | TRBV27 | ASSPLAGSTEAF
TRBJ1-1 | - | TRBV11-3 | ASSVRGGEAF
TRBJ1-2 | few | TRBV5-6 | ASSAGAGGYT
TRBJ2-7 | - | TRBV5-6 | ASSPGLAYEQY
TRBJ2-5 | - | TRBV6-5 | ASSPSVRETQY
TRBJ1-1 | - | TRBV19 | ASSLGGGNTEAF
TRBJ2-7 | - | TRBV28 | ASEGMIDEQY
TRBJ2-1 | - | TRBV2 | ASSPVLGQGTYNEQF
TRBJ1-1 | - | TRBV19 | ASKDIDNTEAF
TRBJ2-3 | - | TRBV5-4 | ASSLEVGGPGDTQY
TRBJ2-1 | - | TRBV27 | ASSPYKGAGSYNEQF
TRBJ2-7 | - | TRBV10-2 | ASSEGYEQY
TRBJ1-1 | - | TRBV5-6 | ASSPGGFGTEAF
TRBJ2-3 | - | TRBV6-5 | ASSYGGSDTQY